Shown below are 27 T cell receptor beta chains from a single sample sequenced in a study of OX40 agonist ivuxolimab in advanced cancers. Method: immunoSEQ multiplex PCR; TCRdb's copy keeps in-frame clones and lacks some. The table records roughly 16,000 clones, around 73% of them present only once. The material was CD4+ or CD8+ T cells sorted from blood, obtained in a trial of the OX40 agonist ivuxolimab. All receptors come from an adult with an advanced solid tumor such as melanoma, head and neck, liver or kidney cancer.

The chain recombines TRBV6-6 with TRBJ2-3; D unclear. V lost 2 bases to trimming and J lost 2 bases, with 11 bases between them. The CDR3 spans 15 residues. Germline CDR1 MNHNY, CDR2 SVGAGI (reference sequence). The CDR3 loop is CASSYKVLYTDTQYF. The CDR3, as DNA: TGTGCCAGCAGTTACAAGGTTTTGTACACAGATACGCAGTATTTT.

This clone was observed a handful of times. The V and J genes are TRBV7-8 and TRBJ2-5; 9 bases agree with TRBD1. The CDR3 length is 16 residues. Trimming at V came to 4 bases and at J to 5 bases, leaving 11 bases not matched to a gene. CDR1 and CDR2 from the germline V gene are SGHVS and FQNEAQ. DNA of the CDR3: TGTGCCAGCAGCTCTACAGGGGGCTCCTGGGGGGAGACCCAGTACTTC. Its protein product is CASSSTGGSWGETQYF. Supplemented by reference TRBV7-8 and TRBJ2-5, the full variable domain reads GAGVSQSPRYKVAKRGQDVALRCDPISGHVSLFWYQQALGQGPEFLTYFQNEAQLDKSGLPSDRFFAERPEGSVSTLKIQRTQQEDSAVYLCASSSTGGSWGETQYFGPGTRLLVL.

The chain employs TRBV4-3 and TRBJ2-7, with 10 bases matching TRBD2. Germline values: CDR1 LGHNA, CDR2 YSLEER. The CDR3 is made up of 14 amino acids. J lost 7 bases, V lost 1 base, and 4 bases had no gene match. In nucleotides, the CDR3 is TGCGCCAGCAGCCAAGCCTTGACTAGCGGGGAGCAGTACTTC. Its translation is CASSQALTSGEQYF.

A remark on this clone: This same CDR3 is encoded by further DNA sequences in the sample. The J gene is TRBJ2-5, the V gene TRBV27; D not resolved. Germline-derived CDR1 and CDR2 are MNHEY and SMNVEV (reference sequence). V was pared by 2 bases and J by 2 bases, with 15 bases between. The CDR3 has 16 residues. The CDR3 region is CASSLSTLSLQETQYF. CDR3 nucleotides: TGTGCCAGCAGTTTAAGCACCTTATCTCTACAAGAGACCCAGTACTTC.

The sample holds a few counts of this clone. The chain links TRBV6-1 to TRBJ2-3; 8 bases align to TRBD2. After removal of 5 bases from V and 1 base from J, the junction contained 5 bases not matched to a gene. The germline CDR1 and CDR2 sequences are MNHNS and SASEGT. This CDR3 has 15 residues. The CDR3 coding sequence is TGTGCCAGCAGTCCCGGGGGGGTCGGCACAGATACGCAGTATTTT. Amino acids: CASSPGGVGTDTQYF.

This chain joins TRBV28 and TRBJ2-3; a weak D match, TRBD2 (5 bases). This CDR3 is 15 amino acids long. CDR1 and CDR2 (germline): MDHEN, SYDVKM. V was cut by 3 bases and J by 4 bases, with 14 bases left in between. CDR3 in amino acids: CASSFVPGNADTQYF. Here the CDR3 DNA reads TGTGCCAGCAGTTTCGTCCCCGGGAACGCAGATACGCAGTATTTT. The variable domain in full, with the rest retrieved from reference TRBV28 and TRBJ2-3, is DVKVTQSSRYLVKRTGEKVFLECVQDMDHENMFWYRQDPGLGLRLIYFSYDVKMKEKGDIPEGYSVSREKKERFSLILESASTNQTSMYLCASSFVPGNADTQYFGPGTRLTVL.

This clone ranks as large (0.1 to 1%). This chain joins TRBV6-5 and TRBJ2-1; D gene ambiguous. The germline V gene has CDR1 MNHEY and CDR2 SVGAGI. CDR3 length: 14 amino acids. V lost 8 bases and J lost 5, with 16 bases in between. The CDR3 DNA is TGTGCCAGCTTTCAGGATTTCGCGAACAATGAGCAGTTCTTC. It translates to CASFQDFANNEQFF.

V usage is TRBV15 and J usage is TRBJ2-1; 11 positions agree with TRBD2. The germline V gene encodes CDR1 LNHNV and CDR2 YYDKDF (reference sequence). The CDR3 sequence is 18 residues long. V shed 1 base, J shed 4 bases, and the junction held 9 bases outside the gene matches. The CDR3 loop reads CATSRGGSGTSGYNEQFF. CDR3 nucleotide sequence: TGTGCCACCAGCAGAGGGGGTTCCGGGACTAGCGGTTACAATGAGCAGTTCTTC.

The CDR3 sequence: CASSLGGDRRVQPQHF. The CDR3 region has the DNA TGTGCCAGCAGCTTAGGCGGGGACAGGCGCGTTCAGCCCCAGCATTTT. The J gene is TRBJ1-5, the V gene TRBV7-2; TRBD1 matches 8 bases. Germline-derived CDR1 and CDR2 are SGHTA and FQGNSA. Trimming cost V 1 base and J 6 bases; bases outside gene matches: 8. CDR3 length: 16 residues.

The chain is built from TRBV27 and TRBJ1-2; weak D call: TRBD1 (6 bases). Trimming took off 3 bases at V and 4 bases at J, with 30 bases between the two ends. The CDR3 consists of 20 residues. From germline, CDR1 is MNHEY and CDR2 SMNVEV (reference sequence). The CDR3 nucleotides are TGTGCCAGCAGTTTGGATAGTTTGCTACAGGGATCTCTACCCCCCTATGGCTACACCTTC. As protein: CASSLDSLLQGSLPPYGYTF.

This rearrangement joins TRBV27 to TRBJ2-3, with 12 bases fitting TRBD1. The ends lost 2 bases at V and 5 bases at J; junction bases unmatched: 5. The CDR3 is 16 residues long. From germline, CDR1 is MNHEY and CDR2 SMNVEV (reference sequence). The CDR3 DNA follows: TGTGCCAGCAGTTTACTCGGGACAGGGGGCTTAGATACGCAGTATTTT. This translates into CASSLLGTGGLDTQYF.

This chain uses TRBV10-1 with TRBJ1-1; 9 bases map to TRBD1. CDR1 is WNHNN and CDR2 is SYGVQD in the germline V gene (reference sequence). This CDR3 is 16 amino acids long. V shed 6 bases, J shed 1 base, and the junction held 9 bases outside the gene matches. CDR3 bases: TGCGCCAGCAGCGCAAAAGGGACAGGGACGAACACTGAAGCTTTCTTT. Protein sequence: CASSAKGTGTNTEAFF.

This chain joins TRBV19 and TRBJ2-3; a possible D gene is TRBD2 (6 bases). From germline, CDR1 is LNHDA and CDR2 SQIVND (reference sequence). The V gene lost 2 bases and the J gene lost 2 bases, with 14 bases spanning the gap. CDR3 length: 16 residues. The CDR3 nucleotides are TGTGCCAGTAGTATATCGCTAGGACTACCCACAGATACGCAGTATTTT. As protein: CASSISLGLPTDTQYF.

In the case of this clone: One end of the junction is discordant with germline, which a read error may explain. Within the sample, other DNA sequences also encode this same CDR3. V is TRBV5-4 and J is TRBJ1-5; 10 bases fit TRBD1. Germline V CDR1 and CDR2: SGHNT, YYREEE (reference sequence). The CDR3 totals 15 residues. The CDR3 here is CASSRDRGPNQPQHF. In DNA, the CDR3 is TGCGCCAGCAGCCGGGACAGGGGTCCGAATCAGCCCCAGCATTTT.

This chain joins TRBV6-4 and TRBJ2-2; 8 bases match TRBD1. V was pared by 0 bases and J by 4 bases, with 7 bases of the junction left unmatched. Germline V gene lookup returns CDR1 MRHNA and CDR2 SNTAGT. The length of the CDR3 is 17 residues. The CDR3 DNA is TGTGCCAGCAGTGACTCGTCTGCCAGGGGGCTCACCGGGGAGCTGTTTTTT. Translating gives CASSDSSARGLTGELFF.

The genes are TRBV6-5 and TRBJ1-5; D may be TRBD1 (6 bases). CDR1 and CDR2 from the germline V gene are MNHEY and SVGAGI. V lost 6 bases, J lost 3 bases, and 12 bases lay in between. The CDR3 covers 14 residues. CDR3 loop: CASRAWTANQPQHF. DNA of the CDR3: TGTGCCAGCAGGGCCTGGACAGCCAATCAGCCCCAGCATTTT.

The V and J genes are TRBV30 and TRBJ1-1, with a possible D match to TRBD1 (5 bases). Trimming removed 1 base from V and 1 base from J, with 10 bases in between. CDR3 length equals 14 residues. Germline V gene data show CDR1 as GTSNPN and CDR2 as SVGIG (reference sequence). The DNA of the CDR3 is TGTGCCTGGAGTGAGCAGGGTCCGAACACTGAAGCTTTCTTT. Its protein product is CAWSEQGPNTEAFF.

The CDR3 coding sequence is TGCGCCAGGGGCCTAGCGGGAGGGCCGAACACCGGGGAGCTGTTTTTT. This sequence encodes CARGLAGGPNTGELFF. The V and J genes are TRBV4-1 and TRBJ2-2; TRBD2 matches at 12 bases. V shed 9 bases and J 0 bases; nucleotides not matched to a gene: 5. Germline V gene sequence: CDR1 MGHRA, CDR2 YSYEKL. The CDR3 extends over 16 amino acids.

This chain joins TRBV7-9 and TRBJ2-3, with D maybe TRBD1 (5 bases). This CDR3 is 15 amino acids long. Trimming stripped 3 bases from V and 5 bases from J, with 15 bases between. CDR1 and CDR2 (germline): SEHNR, FQNEAQ (reference sequence). The CDR3 nucleotides read TGTGCCAGCAGCTTCCCCCTCGATCAGGGAGATACGCAGTATTTT. Amino acid sequence: CASSFPLDQGDTQYF.

This chain uses TRBV27 with TRBJ2-7; D ambiguous. The CDR3 runs to 14 residues. Germline CDR1 is MNHEY and CDR2 is SMNVEV (reference sequence). V shed 3 bases and J shed 0 bases, with 9 bases lying between them. CDR3 protein: CASSLSVVSYEQYF. Written as DNA, the CDR3 is TGTGCCAGCAGTTTGTCGGTAGTCTCCTACGAGCAGTACTTC.

This chain connects TRBV6-5 to TRBJ2-2; D is uncertain. Deletions cut 7 bases from V and 7 bases from J, with 10 bases between. The CDR3 loop spans 12 amino acids. Germline CDR1 and CDR2: MNHEY and SVGAGI. As DNA, the CDR3 is TGTGCCAGCATCGGCAACGGCGGGGAGCTGTTTTTT. Translating gives CASIGNGGELFF.

The chain is built from TRBV6-6 and TRBJ2-7; possibly TRBD1 for D (6 bases). Per the germline V gene, CDR1 is MNHNY and CDR2 is SVGAGI (reference sequence). CDR3 length: 15 residues. The V gene lost 6 bases and the J gene lost 5 bases, with 20 bases spanning the gap. For the CDR3, the DNA is TGTGCCAGCAGCTCAGACAGGTTCGGGTTCGACGAGCAGTACTTC. Amino acid sequence: CASSSDRFGFDEQYF.

Only one count was recorded for this clone. V is TRBV21-1 and J is TRBJ2-7; whether TRBD1, the table's D call, matches the DNA was not checked. TRBV21-1 is given as a pseudogene. The CDR3 extends over 16 amino acids. CDR3 residues: CASSKVRPGQAYEQYF. The DNA of the CDR3 is TGTGCCAGCAGCAAAGTGAGACCGGGACAAGCCTACGAGCAGTACTTC.

The rearrangement joins TRBV28 to TRBJ2-7; 8 bases line up with TRBD1. The germline CDR1 and CDR2 sequences are MDHEN and SYDVKM. The V segment lost 5 bases and the J segment 0 bases; nucleotides outside the gene matches: 9. This CDR3 spans 16 amino acids. CDR3 in amino acids: CASSTARQGYSYEQYF. CDR3 coding DNA: TGTGCCAGCAGTACGGCCAGACAGGGGTACTCCTACGAGCAGTACTTC.

The chain is built from TRBV6-5 and TRBJ2-7, with D unclear. The CDR3 extends over 13 amino acids. Germline CDR1 and CDR2: MNHEY and SVGAGI. V was pared by 2 bases and J by 4 bases, with 9 bases between. The CDR3 loop reads CASSYLPGYEQYF. The CDR3 DNA reads as TGTGCCAGCAGTTACCTACCAGGTTACGAGCAGTACTTC.

V usage is TRBV15 and J usage is TRBJ2-3; D remains ambiguous. This CDR3 region has 15 residues. Germline lookup yields CDR1 LNHNV and CDR2 YYDKDF (reference sequence). V lost 0 bases to trimming and J lost 4 bases, with 11 bases between them. The chain's CDR3 is CATSRDRVIPDTQYF. For the CDR3, the DNA is TGTGCCACCAGCAGAGATAGGGTCATCCCAGATACGCAGTATTTT.

V usage is TRBV28 and J usage is TRBJ2-1; D possibly uses TRBD1 or TRBD2 (5 bases each). The V end was cut by 7 bases, the J end by 9 bases, with 25 bases between. CDR1 and CDR2 (germline): MDHEN, SYDVKM. The CDR3 runs 16 residues. The CDR3 bases are TGTGCCAGCATGACAGACCACCTCGGGATAGCCAGTGAGCAGTTCTTC. Translation gives CASMTDHLGIASEQFF. The entire variable domain, with the rest obtained from reference TRBV28 and TRBJ2-1, is as follows: DVKVTQSSRYLVKRTGEKVFLECVQDMDHENMFWYRQDPGLGLRLIYFSYDVKMKEKGDIPEGYSVSREKKERFSLILESASTNQTSMYLCASMTDHLGIASEQFFGPGTRLTVL.